This T cell receptor beta chain was captured in a study of blood T cells in healthy people across ages. This CDR3 is 13 amino acids long. The germline V gene encodes CDR1 SGHAT and CDR2 FQNNGV. The table lists this clonotype with a few counts. A much more abundant neighbour one base away suggests this may be a read error. Together with a sample-barcoded 5' primer, a J-beta primer mix was included in a second PCR lasting about 6 to 11 cycles. MiXCR, applied by TCRdb to the 5' RACE reads, yields one record per CDR3 protein. Of some 1.5 million distinct CDR3 sequences listed, roughly 27% were seen once; the top ten hold roughly 8%.

This rearrangement joins TRBV11-2 to TRBJ2-5; D call uncertain. The receptor was derived from a woman aged 30 to 39 in good health. Sequencing was carried out using blood. CDR3 loop: CASSAGLQEAQYF. The CDR3 bases are TGTGCCAGCAGCGCAGGCTTGCAAGAGGCCCAGTACTTC. Looking up the rest from reference TRBV11-2 and TRBJ2-5 gives the full variable domain: EAGVAQSPRYKIIEKRQSVAFWCNPISGHATLYWYQQILGQGPKLLIQFQNNGVVDDSQLPKDRFSAERLKGVDSTLKIQPAKLEDSAVYLCASSAGLQEAQYFGPGTRLLVL.